Below, 9 T cell receptor beta chains from the same sample are listed, as sequenced in a study of spatial heterogeneity in lung cancer. Study-level points and caveats: Tumors with more nonsynonymous mutations had more expanded intratumoral alpha and beta TCRs.

A single record per CDR3 protein comes from TCRdb applying MiXCR to the 5' RACE reads. The repertoire holds 25,000 to 30,000 distinct CDR3 sequences, around 6.9% seen once, with roughly a quarter in the top ten. Described time point: sample taken at primary tumor resection. Their antigens remain unidentified. The sample in question was lung tumor tissue, obtained at surgery. The receptors originated from a male donor with early-stage non-small cell lung cancer.

The sample holds many counts of this clonotype. The chain employs TRBV4-3 and TRBJ2-5; 8 bases map to TRBD2. CDR1 is LGHNA and CDR2 is YSLEER in the germline V gene. J lost 4 bases, V lost 0 bases, and 7 bases had no gene match. The CDR3 extends over 16 amino acids. In nucleotides, the CDR3 is TGCGCCAGCAGCCAAGACCGGGGGGGAGGGTCAGAGACCCAGTACTTC. It is translated as CASSQDRGGGSETQYF.

This clonotype was counted between two and nine times. The V gene is TRBV30, the J gene TRBJ1-1; D is unresolved. V was shortened by 0 bases and J by 0 bases, with 11 bases between the two germline ends. CDR1 GTSNPN and CDR2 SVGIG come from the germline V gene (reference sequence). The CDR3 has 15 residues. The chain's CDR3 is CAWSVIGRMNTEAFF. The DNA for the CDR3 is TGTGCCTGGAGTGTAATCGGCAGAATGAACACTGAAGCTTTCTTT. Full variable domain (outside the CDR3, taken from reference TRBV30 and TRBJ1-1): SQTIHQWPATLVQPVGSPLSLECTVEGTSNPNLYWYRQAAGRGLQLLFYSVGIGQISSEVPQNLSASRPQDRQFILSSKKLLLSDSGFYLCAWSVIGRMNTEAFFGQGTRLTVV.

This clonotype has at least ten counts. The gene calls are TRBV29-1 and TRBJ2-2, with D tentatively TRBD1 (6 bases). Germline V gene data show CDR1 as SQVTM and CDR2 as ANQGSEA. V dropped 4 bases and J dropped 6 bases, with 12 bases sitting between them. The CDR3 length is 13 residues. The CDR3 is CSVGTAGAGELFF. CDR3 bases: TGCAGCGTTGGGACAGCTGGGGCCGGGGAGCTGTTTTTT.

The gene calls are TRBV9 and TRBJ2-7; tentatively, D is TRBD1 or TRBD2 (5 bases each). The germline V gene encodes CDR1 SGDLS and CDR2 YYNGEE. The CDR3 is made up of 15 amino acids. V lost 0 bases to trimming and J lost 3 bases, with 13 bases between them. The CDR3 region is CASSVATGTGYEQYF. The CDR3 DNA reads as TGTGCCAGCAGCGTAGCCACCGGGACGGGCTACGAGCAGTACTTC.

This clonotype was seen a handful of times. The chain joins TRBV7-2 to TRBJ2-1; 12 bases line up with TRBD2. Germline CDR1 reads SGHTA; CDR2 reads FQGNSA. This CDR3 contains 15 residues. Losses at the gene ends were 5 bases for V and 7 bases for J; bases not matched to a gene: 6. The CDR3 spells CASSPRTSGVNEQFF. Here the CDR3 DNA reads TGTGCCAGCAGCCCTCGGACTAGCGGGGTGAATGAGCAGTTCTTC.

This clonotype is medium-sized in the sample. The chain employs TRBV5-1 and TRBJ2-1; no definite D call. From germline, CDR1 is SGHRS and CDR2 YFSETQ. Trimming took 4 bases from V and 0 from J, leaving 14 bases between them. The CDR3 consists of 16 residues. CDR3 loop: CASSPIQPSSYNEQFF. In nucleotides, the CDR3 is TGCGCCAGCAGCCCGATCCAGCCTAGCTCCTACAATGAGCAGTTCTTC.

Many counts were recorded for this clonotype. V and J are TRBV5-1 and TRBJ1-1; D remains unclear. Trimming took 2 bases from V and 0 from J, leaving 11 bases between them. CDR1 is SGHRS and CDR2 is YFSETQ in the germline V gene. The CDR3 is 15 amino acids. The CDR3 coding sequence is TGCGCCAGCAGCTTATCACAGACGTTGAACACTGAAGCTTTCTTT. It specifies CASSLSQTLNTEAFF.

The chain couples TRBV6-1 to TRBJ2-1; D call uncertain. V was pared by 6 bases and J by 10 bases, with 16 bases between. The CDR3 is 13 residues long. Germline CDR1 reads MNHNS; CDR2 reads SASEGT. CDR3 sequence (DNA): TGTGCCAGCAGGAACCTTGGCGAACGGGAGCAGTTCTTC. Amino acid sequence: CASRNLGEREQFF.

This chain links TRBV3-1 with TRBJ2-2; D may be TRBD1 (6 bases). Germline V gene lookup returns CDR1 LGHDT and CDR2 YNNKEL (reference sequence). Trimming stripped 3 bases from V and 0 bases from J, with 8 bases between. The CDR3 contains 15 residues. CDR3 amino acids: CASSQGAANTGELFF. In nucleotides, the CDR3 is TGTGCCAGCAGCCAGGGGGCCGCGAACACCGGGGAGCTGTTTTTT.